This T cell receptor beta chain stems from a study of Ad26.COV2.S vaccination and SARS-CoV-2 variants. General observations from the study: Assessments of TCR breadth and depth may have underestimated the total T cell responses. Participants in the vaccine arm had higher spike-specific TCR breadth; placebo recipients had lower. Vaccine recipients and placebo recipients showed similar non-spike TCR breadth.

Turning to this clone: The antigen remains unidentified.

Clones were read by immunoSEQ multiplex PCR, and TCRdb kept only the in-frame ones, dropping some. The sample holds approximately 340,000 clones, 92% seen once. Trimming removed 5 bases at V and 10 bases at J, with 26 bases between. In germline, CDR1 is SGHVS, CDR2 FNYEAQ. The CDR3 runs to 16 residues. The V gene is TRBV7-6, the J gene TRBJ2-5; D unclear. Sequences were derived from peripheral blood, sampled after recovery from COVID-19. The sequence derives from a human donor who had recovered from COVID-19. For the CDR3, the DNA is TGTGCCAGCAGCCAAAGGGTCGGATCCCAAAGCAGGCGCCAGTACTTC. It codes for CASSQRVGSQSRRQYF. The complete variable domain, with remaining parts taken from reference TRBV7-6 and TRBJ2-5, reads GAGVSQSPRYKVTKRGQDVALRCDPISGHVSLYWYRQALGQGPEFLTYFNYEAQQDKSGLPNDRFSAERPEGSISTLTIQRTEQRDSAMYRCASSQRVGSQSRRQYFGPGTRLLVL.